The 4 T cell receptor beta chains given below trace back to one sample, sequenced in a study of cytomegalovirus exposure and HLA in healthy donors. PCR primers comprised 60 Vbeta and 13 Jbeta primers. Assay used: immunoSEQ multiplex PCR; TCRdb lists only in-frame clones, some missing. The sample carries around 110,000 clones, 81% recorded once. The sample consisted of PBMCs. All receptors derive from a woman aged 30 to 39 in good health and CMV-seronegative.

The CDR3: CASSFPGHDEQYF. Here the CDR3 DNA reads TGCGCCAGCAGCTTTCCGGGACACGACGAGCAGTACTTC. The J gene is TRBJ2-7, the V gene TRBV5-1, with D possibly being TRBD1 (6 bases). The germline V gene encodes CDR1 SGHRS and CDR2 YFSETQ. The CDR3 length is 13 residues. V was shortened by 2 bases and J by 5 bases, with 11 bases between the two germline ends. The complete variable domain, with remaining parts taken from reference TRBV5-1 and TRBJ2-7, reads KAGVTQTPRYLIKTRGQQVTLSCSPISGHRSVSWYQQTPGQGLQFLFEYFSETQRNKGNFPGRFSGRQFSNSRSEMNVSTLELGDSALYLCASSFPGHDEQYFGPGTRLTVT.

This clone was counted at least ten times. This chain connects TRBV6-6 to TRBJ2-7, with TRBD1 matching 11 bases. Trimming took 6 bases from V and 4 from J; bases not matched to a gene: 8. The CDR3 length is 15 residues. The germline gives CDR1 MNHNY, CDR2 SVGAGI (reference sequence). DNA for the CDR3: TGTGCCAGCAGGGATCGGACAGGGGGCGTTTACGAGCAGTACTTC. Protein product: CASRDRTGGVYEQYF.

The chain is built from TRBV14 and TRBJ2-1; 12 positions agree with TRBD2. J gave up 8 bases and V 3 bases, and 5 bases lay outside the gene matches. This CDR3 spans 15 amino acids. CDR1 and CDR2 (germline): SGHDN, FVKESK. The CDR3 is CASSHPSGREHEQFF. The CDR3, as DNA: TGTGCCAGCAGCCACCCTAGCGGGAGGGAACATGAGCAGTTCTTC.

Note on this clone: The junction shows a germline mismatch at one end, possibly a read error. Other DNA sequences in this sample translate to the same CDR3. The chain uses TRBV7-3 and TRBJ2-1; tentative D call: TRBD2 (5 bases). The germline gives CDR1 SGHTA, CDR2 FQGTGA. This CDR3 is built from 15 residues. The CDR3 loop reads CASSLTVSGYNEQFF. CDR3 nucleotide sequence: TGCGCCAGCAGCTTAACGGTATCGGGATACAATGAGCAGTTCTTC.